This T cell receptor beta chain was recorded in a study of PD-1 blockade in classical Hodgkin lymphoma. At the level of the study: Patients in the cohort were put on intravenous nivolumab, 3 mg/kg every 2 weeks.

This clone occurred once. The antigen is not known. As to time point: cycle 4 day 1 (C4D1), after around six weeks of nivolumab. Relapse after autologous stem cell transplantation occurred in every patient, and brentuximab vedotin exposure varied. Best responses fell into complete response, partial response or progressive disease. Trimming pared 4 bases from V and 8 bases from J, leaving 10 bases between. This CDR3 contains 12 residues. Germline CDR1 is SGHNT and CDR2 is YYREEE (reference sequence). Assay used: immunoSEQ multiplex PCR; TCRdb lists only in-frame clones, some missing. Altogether around 25,000 clones are present, roughly 86% being singletons, with the ten largest covering about a fifth. Study-wide points: It was CD4+ TCR diversity, not CD8+, that rose significantly by C4D1.

The V gene is TRBV5-4, the J gene TRBJ2-1; D may be TRBD1 or TRBD2 (5 bases each). The clonotype was recovered from a human donor with classical Hodgkin lymphoma. The starting material was peripheral blood mononuclear cells (PBMCs), obtained before the fourth cycle of nivolumab. The CDR3 coding sequence is TGTGCCAGCAGCGCTTGGGGGTATGAGCAGTTCTTC. Translating gives CASSAWGYEQFF.